The present entry profiles one T cell receptor beta chain with its context. The data are from a study of blood T cell repertoires in COVID-19. On the study more broadly: Sample material is recorded as cDNA or gDNA derived from T cells, B-cell-depleted T cells, or PBMCs.

CDR1 and CDR2 (germline): SGHTA, FQGTGA. V gave up 2 bases and J gave up 3 bases, with 9 bases separating them. The CDR3 is made up of 14 amino acids. Sequenced by immunoSEQ multiplex PCR; TCRdb stores in-frame clones only, minus some. Seen here are around 67,000 clones, 87% observed once, and the top ten hold roughly 5.6%. The clonotype originates from a man between 45 and 60 years old with active COVID-19. Sample: peripheral blood. The chain recombines TRBV7-3 with TRBJ2-3; maybe TRBD2 (6 bases). The CDR3, as DNA: TGTGCCAGCAGCTTAGATGGAGGGACAGATACGCAGTATTTT. Translation gives CASSLDGGTDTQYF.